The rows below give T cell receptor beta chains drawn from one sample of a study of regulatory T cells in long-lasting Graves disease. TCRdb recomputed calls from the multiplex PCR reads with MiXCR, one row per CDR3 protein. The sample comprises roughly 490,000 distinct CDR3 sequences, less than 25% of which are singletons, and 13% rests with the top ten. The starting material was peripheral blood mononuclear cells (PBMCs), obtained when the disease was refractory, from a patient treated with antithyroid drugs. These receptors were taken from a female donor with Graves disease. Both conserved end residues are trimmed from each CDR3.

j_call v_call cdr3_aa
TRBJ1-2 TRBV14 ASSQDPSVDGYT
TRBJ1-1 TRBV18 ASSPPEAAKNTEAF
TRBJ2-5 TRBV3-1 ASSQGRRETQY
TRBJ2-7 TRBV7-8 ASSLPRTADHYEQY
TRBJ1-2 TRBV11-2 ASSLGGTGVYGYT
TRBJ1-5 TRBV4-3 ASSQGQNQPQH
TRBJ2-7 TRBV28 ASSQPGQGGEQY
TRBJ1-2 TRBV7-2 ASSSTPVGYT
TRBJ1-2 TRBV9 ASSRTGPHYGYT
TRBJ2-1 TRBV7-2 ASSEGQGDNEQF
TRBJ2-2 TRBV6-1 ASHVDRDSELF
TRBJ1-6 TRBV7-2 ASSHRGAEDSPLH
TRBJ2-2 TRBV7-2 ASSFGDRGRTGELF
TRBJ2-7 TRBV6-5 ASSSTGNVYEQY
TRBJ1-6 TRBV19 ASTQNPDSPLH
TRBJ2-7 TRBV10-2 ASSESTGTYEQY
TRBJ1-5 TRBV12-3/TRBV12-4 VSSLSGNQPQH
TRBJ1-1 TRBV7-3 ASSPNGGGITEAF
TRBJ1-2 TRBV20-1 SASSILRQGYDYGYT
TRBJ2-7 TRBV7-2 ASSSPISGGADEQY
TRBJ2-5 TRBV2 ASSDLRGGLQETQY
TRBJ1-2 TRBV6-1 ASSTIIRGANYGYT
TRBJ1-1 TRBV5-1 ASSSNRALNTEAF
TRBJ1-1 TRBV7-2 ASSKGRTAEAF
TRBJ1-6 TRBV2 ASSEGGPLH
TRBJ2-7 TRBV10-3 AISSGTDSYEQY
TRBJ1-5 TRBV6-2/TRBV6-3 ASSYSGGGNQPQH
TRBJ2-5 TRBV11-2 ASSLVSLQETQY
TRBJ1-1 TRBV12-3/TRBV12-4 ASSAYMNTEAF
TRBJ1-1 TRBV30 AWSAGQGINTEAF
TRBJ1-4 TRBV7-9 ASSLGIVAQKLF
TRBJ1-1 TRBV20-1 SARDSPLPNTEAF
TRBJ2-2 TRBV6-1 ASSSAGELF
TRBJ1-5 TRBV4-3 ASSQDGTINQPQH
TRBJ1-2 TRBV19 ASSNTISGHVYGYT
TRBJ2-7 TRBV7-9 ASSQSDRAGTYEQY
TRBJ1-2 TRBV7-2 ASSLGQGNYGYT
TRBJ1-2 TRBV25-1 APPVVGYT
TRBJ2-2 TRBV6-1 ASSAPGLAGGNTGELF
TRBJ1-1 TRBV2 ASRPGAGNTEAF
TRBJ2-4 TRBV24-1 ATSRLAGGNIQY
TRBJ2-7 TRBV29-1 SVEGGQGISYEQY
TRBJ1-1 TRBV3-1 ASSQDGSEAF
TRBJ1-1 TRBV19 ASSMGLNTEAF
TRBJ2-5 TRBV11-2 ASSLEVSGGTQY
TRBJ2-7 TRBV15 ATSTWSGSSYEQY
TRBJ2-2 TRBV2 ASRTDNTGELF
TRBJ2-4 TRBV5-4 ASSLGGDSSKNIQY
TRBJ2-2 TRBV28 ASSPSKSSANTGELF
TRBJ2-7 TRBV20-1 SARRTTRDEQY
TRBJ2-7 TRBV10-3 AIRAGDGGGQY
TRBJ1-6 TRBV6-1 ASRGAFSPLH
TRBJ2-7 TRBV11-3 ASSLYSGQAYEQY
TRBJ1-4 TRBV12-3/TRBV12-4 ASSRDRTYEKLF
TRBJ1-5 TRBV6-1 ASTVGWETSNQPQH
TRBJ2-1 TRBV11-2 ASSELQGASNEQF
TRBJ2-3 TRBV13 ASSFGQGPDTQY
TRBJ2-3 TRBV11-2 ASSTRRRGTDTQY
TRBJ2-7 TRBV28 ASSTVAGISYEQY
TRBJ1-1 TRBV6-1 ASRSTTEAF